The source of this T cell receptor (beta chain) is a study of human T cells and chemical hapten exposure. Study overall: Epicutaneous patch tests delivered 0.01% DPC to the upper back, with evaluation at 6 days. Affected patients, primarily female, had alopecia areata, totalis or universalis.

CDR1 SGHVS and CDR2 FNYEAQ come from the germline V gene. V lost 3 bases and J 3 bases, leaving 11 bases between the germline ends. The CDR3 consists of 14 residues. As for time point: patch test 3, about 24 weeks after DPC sensitization. Treatment: therapeutic diphenylcyclopropenone sensitization with weekly scalp DPC. Each donor was an alopecia patient between 18 and 70 years of age who qualified for DPC. The library put unique molecular identifiers onto individual cDNA molecules. TCRdb re-analysed the RACE reads in MiXCR, keeping a single row per CDR3 protein. The data show approximately 88,000 distinct CDR3 sequences, roughly 13% seen once.

The chain carries TRBV7-6 and TRBJ1-1; maybe TRBD1 (6 bases). The specimen comprised whole blood, sampled in connection with sensitization to the hapten diphenylcyclopropenone (DPC). This TCR derives from a woman aged 50 to 60 with alopecia areata. Some clones in this sample may be carry-over from other donors' samples. CDR3 region: CASSFSSGDTEAFF. The CDR3 region has the DNA TGTGCCAGCAGCTTTAGTTCAGGGGACACTGAAGCTTTCTTT.